This entry features one T cell receptor beta chain sequence. The antigen remains undetermined. The data are from a study of T cells after posttransplantation cyclophosphamide. Looked up from germline, CDR1 is SGHKS and CDR2 is YYEKEE (reference sequence). The CDR3 has 14 residues. Overall study results and limits: TRB clonality was highly associated with recipient CMV seropositivity and reactivation.

The naive gate required viable CD3+CD4+ or CD3+CD8+ cells with CCR7+CD45RA+CD45RO-CD95-CD27+CD28+ phenotype. This table comes from immunoSEQ multiplex PCR, and its TCRdb copy is limited to in-frame clones, with some not included. Of about 16,000 clones listed, 94% are singletons. The TCR sequence derives from a woman aged 45-65 years in good health and a related stem cell transplant donor. The rearrangement uses TRBV5-5 and TRBJ2-5; D is perhaps TRBD1 (6 bases). TRBJ2-7 explains the end of the DNA better; the J call may be wrong. The specimen sequenced was naive CD4+ T cells sorted from blood. The CDR3 DNA sequence: TGTGCCAGCAGCCGGACCGGACAGAACTACGAGCAGTACTTC. It encodes CASSRTGQNYEQYF.